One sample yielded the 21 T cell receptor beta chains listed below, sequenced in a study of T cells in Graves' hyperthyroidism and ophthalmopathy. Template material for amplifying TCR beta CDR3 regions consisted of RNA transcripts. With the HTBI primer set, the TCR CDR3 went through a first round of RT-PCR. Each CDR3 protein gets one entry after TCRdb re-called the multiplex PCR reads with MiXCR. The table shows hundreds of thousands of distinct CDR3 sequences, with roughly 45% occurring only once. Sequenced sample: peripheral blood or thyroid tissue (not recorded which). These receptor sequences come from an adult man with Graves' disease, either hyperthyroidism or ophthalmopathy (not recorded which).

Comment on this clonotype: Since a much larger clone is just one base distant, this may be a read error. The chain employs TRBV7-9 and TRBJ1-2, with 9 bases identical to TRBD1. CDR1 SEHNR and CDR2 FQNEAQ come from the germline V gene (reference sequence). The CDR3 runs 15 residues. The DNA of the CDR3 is TGTGCCGGCAGCGTTGTACAGGGGGCTGGGGCCGGCTACACCTTC. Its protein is CAGSVVQGAGAGYTF.

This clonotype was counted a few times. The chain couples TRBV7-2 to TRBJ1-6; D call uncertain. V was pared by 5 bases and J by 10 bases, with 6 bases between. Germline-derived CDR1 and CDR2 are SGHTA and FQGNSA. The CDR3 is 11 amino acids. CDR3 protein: CASSPGSPLHF. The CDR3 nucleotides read TGTGCCAGCAGCCCCGGCTCACCCCTCCACTTT.

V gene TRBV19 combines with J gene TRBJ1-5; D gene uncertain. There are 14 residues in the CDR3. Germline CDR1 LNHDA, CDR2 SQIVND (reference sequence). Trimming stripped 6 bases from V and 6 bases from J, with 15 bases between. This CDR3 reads CASSPSREGQPQHF. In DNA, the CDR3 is TGTGCCAGTAGCCCGTCACGGGAAGGTCAGCCCCAGCATTTT.

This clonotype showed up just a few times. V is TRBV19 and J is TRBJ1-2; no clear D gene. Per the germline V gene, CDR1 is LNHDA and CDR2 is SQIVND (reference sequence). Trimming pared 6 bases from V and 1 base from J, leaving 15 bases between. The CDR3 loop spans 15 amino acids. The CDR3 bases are TGTGCCAGTAGCCTAGATGTGGGGATTAACTATGGCTACACCTTC. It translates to CASSLDVGINYGYTF.

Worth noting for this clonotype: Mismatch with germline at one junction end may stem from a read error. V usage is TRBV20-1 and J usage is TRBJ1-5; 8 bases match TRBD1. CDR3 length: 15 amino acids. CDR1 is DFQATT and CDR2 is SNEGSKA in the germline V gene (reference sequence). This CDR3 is CSVRRSGGEGQPQHF. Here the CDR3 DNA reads TGCAGTGTTAGAAGATCAGGGGGCGAGGGTCAGCCCCAGCATTTT.

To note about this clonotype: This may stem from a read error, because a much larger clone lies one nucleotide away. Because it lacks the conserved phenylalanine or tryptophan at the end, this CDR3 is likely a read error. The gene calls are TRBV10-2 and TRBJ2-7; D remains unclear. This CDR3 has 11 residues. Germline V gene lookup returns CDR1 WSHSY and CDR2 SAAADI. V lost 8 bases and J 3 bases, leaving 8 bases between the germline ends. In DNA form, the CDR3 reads TGCGCCAGCGAACACGACTACGAGCAGTACCTC. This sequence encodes CASEHDYEQYL.

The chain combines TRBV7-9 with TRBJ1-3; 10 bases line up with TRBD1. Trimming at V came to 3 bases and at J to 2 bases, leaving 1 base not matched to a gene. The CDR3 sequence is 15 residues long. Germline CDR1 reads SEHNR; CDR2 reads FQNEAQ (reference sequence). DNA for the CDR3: TGTGCCAGCAGCTTTGACAGGGGGCCTGGAAACACCATATATTTT. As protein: CASSFDRGPGNTIYF.

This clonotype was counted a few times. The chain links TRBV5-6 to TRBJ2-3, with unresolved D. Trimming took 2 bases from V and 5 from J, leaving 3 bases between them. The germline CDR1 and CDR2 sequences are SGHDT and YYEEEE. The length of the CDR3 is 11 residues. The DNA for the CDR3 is TGTGCCAGCAGCTTCAGAGATACGCAGTATTTT. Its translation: CASSFRDTQYF.

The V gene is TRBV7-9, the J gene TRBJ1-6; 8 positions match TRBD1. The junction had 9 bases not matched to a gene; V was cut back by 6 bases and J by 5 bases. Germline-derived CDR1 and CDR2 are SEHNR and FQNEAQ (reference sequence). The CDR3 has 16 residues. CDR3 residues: CASSSPGTGNNSPLHF. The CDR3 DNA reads TGTGCCAGCAGTTCGCCCGGGACAGGCAATAATTCACCCCTCCACTTT.

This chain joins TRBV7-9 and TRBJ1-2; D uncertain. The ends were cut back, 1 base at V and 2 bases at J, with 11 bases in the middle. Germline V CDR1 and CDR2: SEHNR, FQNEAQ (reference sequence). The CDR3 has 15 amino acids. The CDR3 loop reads CASSLDLRQNYGYTF. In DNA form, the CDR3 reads TGTGCCAGCAGCTTAGATCTTCGGCAAAACTATGGCTACACCTTC. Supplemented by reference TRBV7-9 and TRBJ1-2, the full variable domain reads DTGVSQNPRHKITKRGQNVTFRCDPISEHNRLYWYRQTLGQGPEFLTYFQNEAQLEKSRLLSDRFSAERPKGSFSTLEIQRTEQGDSAMYLCASSLDLRQNYGYTFGSGTRLTVV.

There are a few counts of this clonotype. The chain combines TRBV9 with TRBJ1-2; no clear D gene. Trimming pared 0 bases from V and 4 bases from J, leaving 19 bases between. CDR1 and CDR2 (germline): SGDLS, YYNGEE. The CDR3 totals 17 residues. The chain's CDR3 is CASSVAFDDVSGYGYTF. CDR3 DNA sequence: TGTGCCAGCAGCGTAGCTTTTGATGACGTTTCTGGCTATGGCTACACCTTC.

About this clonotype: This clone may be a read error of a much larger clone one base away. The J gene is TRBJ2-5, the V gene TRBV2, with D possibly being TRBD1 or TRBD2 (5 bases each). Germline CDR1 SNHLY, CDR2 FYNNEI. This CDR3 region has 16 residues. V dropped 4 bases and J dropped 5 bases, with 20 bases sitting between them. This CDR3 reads CASSAIAAGTGETQYF. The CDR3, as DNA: TGTGCCAGCAGTGCAATCGCGGCAGGGACGGGGGAGACCCAGTACTTC.

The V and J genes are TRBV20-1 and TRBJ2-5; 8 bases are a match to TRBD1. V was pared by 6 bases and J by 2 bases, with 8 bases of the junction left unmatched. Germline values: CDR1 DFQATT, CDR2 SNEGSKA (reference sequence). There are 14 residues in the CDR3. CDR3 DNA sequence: TGCAGTGCCCCGGGACAGGTCCGACAAGAGACCCAGTACTTC. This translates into CSAPGQVRQETQYF.

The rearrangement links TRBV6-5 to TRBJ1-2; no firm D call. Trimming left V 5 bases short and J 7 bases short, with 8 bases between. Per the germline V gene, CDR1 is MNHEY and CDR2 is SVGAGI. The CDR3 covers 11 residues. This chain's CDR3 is CASSTESGYTF. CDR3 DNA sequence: TGTGCCAGCAGTACCGAGAGTGGCTACACCTTC.

CDR3 sequence (DNA): TGCAGTGCAAGGCCCTCAGGCGACAGGGATCACTATGGCTACACCTTC. It translates to CSARPSGDRDHYGYTF. The V and J genes are TRBV20-1 and TRBJ1-2; TRBD1 matches at 7 bases. Germline lookup yields CDR1 DFQATT and CDR2 SNEGSKA (reference sequence). CDR3 length: 16 residues. V lost 6 bases to trimming and J lost 3 bases; unmatched junction nucleotides: 16.

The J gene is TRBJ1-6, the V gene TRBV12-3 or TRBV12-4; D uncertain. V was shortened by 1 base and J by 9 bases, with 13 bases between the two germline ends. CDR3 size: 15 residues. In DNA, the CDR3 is TGTGCCAGCAGTTTAGGGTCCTTGGGGATTTCACCCCTCCACTTT. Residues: CASSLGSLGISPLHF.

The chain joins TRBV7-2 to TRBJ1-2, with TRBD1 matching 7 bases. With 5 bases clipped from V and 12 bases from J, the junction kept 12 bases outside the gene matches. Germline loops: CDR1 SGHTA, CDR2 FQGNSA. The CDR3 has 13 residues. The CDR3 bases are TGTGCCAGCAGCGGTAATACAGGGGCTGGAAACACCTTC. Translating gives CASSGNTGAGNTF.

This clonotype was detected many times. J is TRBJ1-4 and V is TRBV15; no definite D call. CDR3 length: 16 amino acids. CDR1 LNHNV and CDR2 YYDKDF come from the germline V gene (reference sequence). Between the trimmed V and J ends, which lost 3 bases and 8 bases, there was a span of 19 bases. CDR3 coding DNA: TGTGCCACCAGCAGCGGTGTGACGGGGAGTGAGGAAAAACTGTTTTTT. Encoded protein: CATSSGVTGSEEKLFF.

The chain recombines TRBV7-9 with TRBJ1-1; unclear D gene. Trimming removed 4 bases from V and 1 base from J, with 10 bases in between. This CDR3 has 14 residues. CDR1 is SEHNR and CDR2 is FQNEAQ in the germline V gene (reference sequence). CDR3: CASSSRIENTEAFF. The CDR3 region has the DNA TGTGCCAGCAGCTCCAGGATAGAGAACACTGAAGCTTTCTTT.

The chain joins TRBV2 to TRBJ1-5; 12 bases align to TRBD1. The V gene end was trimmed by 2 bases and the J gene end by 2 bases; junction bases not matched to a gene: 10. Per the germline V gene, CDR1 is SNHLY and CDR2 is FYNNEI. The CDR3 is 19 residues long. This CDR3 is CASSENRDRGLVGNQPQHF. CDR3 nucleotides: TGTGCCAGCAGTGAAAACCGGGACAGGGGGCTAGTGGGCAATCAGCCCCAGCATTTT. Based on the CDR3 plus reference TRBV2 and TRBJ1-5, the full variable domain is EPEVTQTPSHQVTQMGQEVILRCVPISNHLYFYWYRQILGQKVEFLVSFYNNEISEKSEIFDDQFSVERPDGSNFTLKIRSTKLEDSAMYFCASSENRDRGLVGNQPQHFGDGTRLSIL.

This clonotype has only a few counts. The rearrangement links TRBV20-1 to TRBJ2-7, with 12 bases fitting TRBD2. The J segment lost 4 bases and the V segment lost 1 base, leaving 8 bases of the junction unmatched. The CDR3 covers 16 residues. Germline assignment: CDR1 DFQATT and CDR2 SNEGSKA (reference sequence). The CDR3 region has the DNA TGCAGTGCTAGAGTCTCTTTAGGACTAGCGGGATACGAGCAGTACTTC. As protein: CSARVSLGLAGYEQYF.